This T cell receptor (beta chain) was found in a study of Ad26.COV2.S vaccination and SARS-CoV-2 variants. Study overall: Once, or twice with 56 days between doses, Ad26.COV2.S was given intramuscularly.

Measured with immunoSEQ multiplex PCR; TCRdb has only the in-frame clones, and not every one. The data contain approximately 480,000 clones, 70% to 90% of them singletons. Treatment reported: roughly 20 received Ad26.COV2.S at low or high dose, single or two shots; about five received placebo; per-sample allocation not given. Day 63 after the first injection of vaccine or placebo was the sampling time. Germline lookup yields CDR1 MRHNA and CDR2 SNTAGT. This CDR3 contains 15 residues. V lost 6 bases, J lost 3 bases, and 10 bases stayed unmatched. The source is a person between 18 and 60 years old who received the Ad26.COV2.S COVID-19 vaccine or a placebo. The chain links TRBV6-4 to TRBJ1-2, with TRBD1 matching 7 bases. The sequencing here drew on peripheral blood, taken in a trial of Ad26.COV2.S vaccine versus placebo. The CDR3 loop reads CASSLRQGGDYGYTF. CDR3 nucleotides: TGTGCCAGCAGCCTTAGACAGGGTGGTGACTATGGCTACACCTTC.